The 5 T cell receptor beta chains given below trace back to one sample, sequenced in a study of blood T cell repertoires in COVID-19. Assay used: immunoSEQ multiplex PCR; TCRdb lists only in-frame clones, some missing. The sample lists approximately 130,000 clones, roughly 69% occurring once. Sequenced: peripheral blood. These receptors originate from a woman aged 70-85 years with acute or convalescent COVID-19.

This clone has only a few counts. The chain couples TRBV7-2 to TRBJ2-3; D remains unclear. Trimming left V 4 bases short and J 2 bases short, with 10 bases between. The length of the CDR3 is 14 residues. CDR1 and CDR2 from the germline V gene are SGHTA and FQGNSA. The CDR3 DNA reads TGTGCCAGCAGCTCGAGACACCCCACAGATACGCAGTATTTT. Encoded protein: CASSSRHPTDTQYF.

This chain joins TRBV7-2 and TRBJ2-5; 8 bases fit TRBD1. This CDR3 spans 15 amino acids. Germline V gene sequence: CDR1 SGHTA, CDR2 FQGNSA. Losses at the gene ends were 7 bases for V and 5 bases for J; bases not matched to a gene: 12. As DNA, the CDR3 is TGTGCCAGCACCTGGGGGGCAGGGGGCGAGGAGACCCAGTACTTC. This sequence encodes CASTWGAGGEETQYF.

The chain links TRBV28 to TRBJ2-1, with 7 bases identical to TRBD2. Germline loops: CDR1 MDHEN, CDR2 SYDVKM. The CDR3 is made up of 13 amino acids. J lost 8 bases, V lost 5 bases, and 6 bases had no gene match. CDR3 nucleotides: TGTGCCAGCAGTCCTCGACTAGCCGATGAGCAGTTCTTC. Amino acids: CASSPRLADEQFF.

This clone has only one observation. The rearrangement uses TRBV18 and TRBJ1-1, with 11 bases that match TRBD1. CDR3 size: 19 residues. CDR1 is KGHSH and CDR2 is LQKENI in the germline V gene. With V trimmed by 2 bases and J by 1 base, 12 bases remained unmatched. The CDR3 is CASSPYSNFGTGGNTEAFF. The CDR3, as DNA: TGTGCCAGCTCACCATACTCTAACTTTGGGACAGGGGGGAACACTGAAGCTTTCTTT.

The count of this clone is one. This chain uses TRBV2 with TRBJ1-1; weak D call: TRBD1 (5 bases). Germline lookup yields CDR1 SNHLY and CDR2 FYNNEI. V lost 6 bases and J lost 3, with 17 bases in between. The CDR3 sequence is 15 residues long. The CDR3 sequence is CASRLDSREYTEAFF. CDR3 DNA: TGTGCCAGCAGACTCGACAGCCGGGAGTACACTGAAGCTTTCTTT.